The sample holds many counts of the clone carrying this T cell receptor beta chain. The antigen is unknown. These data originate in a study of spatial heterogeneity in lung cancer. Looking at the study overall: In raw reads, more than eight appearances on average were recorded for each unique TCR and UMI combination.

Whole-study results and caveats: Resection blood, more than follow-up blood, showed ubiquitous expanded tumor TCRs.

V shed 8 bases and J 5 bases; nucleotides not matched to a gene: 12. The CDR3 covers 14 residues. Sample time point: blood at routine non-recurrence follow-up after resection. Whole RNA, which was extracted from tumor, nontumor lung tissue or frozen PBMC, was sequenced without any cell sorting. From the 5' RACE reads, TCRdb called clonotypes with MiXCR, one entry per CDR3 protein. The sample has about 36,000 distinct CDR3 sequences, 6.5% to 9.5% seen once. The genes are TRBV12-3 or TRBV12-4 and TRBJ2-7, with 7 bases that match TRBD2. The sequences come from PBMCs, collected at follow-up. This receptor was taken from a male donor with early-stage non-small cell lung cancer. CDR3 bases: TGTGCCAGCCGTTCCCTTGGGGGGGACCACGAGCAGTACTTC. This sequence encodes CASRSLGGDHEQYF.